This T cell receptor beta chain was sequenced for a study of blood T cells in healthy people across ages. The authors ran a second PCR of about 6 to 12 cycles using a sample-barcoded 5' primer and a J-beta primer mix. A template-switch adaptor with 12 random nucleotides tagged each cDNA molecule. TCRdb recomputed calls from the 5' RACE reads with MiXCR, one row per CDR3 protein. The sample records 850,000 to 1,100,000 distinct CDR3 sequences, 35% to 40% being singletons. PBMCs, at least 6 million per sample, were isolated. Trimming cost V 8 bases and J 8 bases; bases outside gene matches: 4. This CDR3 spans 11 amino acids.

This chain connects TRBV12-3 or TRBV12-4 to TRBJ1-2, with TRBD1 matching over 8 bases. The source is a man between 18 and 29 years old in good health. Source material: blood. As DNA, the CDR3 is TGTGCCAGCCGGGCAGGGGGCGGCTACACCTTC. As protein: CASRAGGGYTF.